This entry features one T cell receptor (beta chain) sequence. Its antigen is not known. Use of 60 Vbeta and 13 Jbeta primers characterized the PCR. TCRdb's table, derived via immunoSEQ multiplex PCR, lists solely in-frame clones and lacks some. Altogether tens of thousands of clones are present, 55% to 75% being singletons, with the ten largest covering around 10%. This record comes from a study of cytomegalovirus exposure and HLA in healthy donors. The study's findings and limits: Later analysis placed DRB1 highest and HLA-C lowest in TCR association rates, which differed by HLA locus. TCR beta chains numbering more than 150 were designated cytomegalovirus-associated.

The receptor comes from a woman in her forties in good health and CMV-seropositive. The sample was PBMCs.

The CDR3 loop reads CASSAYADTQYF. The DNA for the CDR3 is TGTGCCAGCAGCGCTTATGCAGATACGCAGTATTTT. The V and J genes are TRBV9 and TRBJ2-3; D gene uncertain. The CDR3 sequence is 12 residues long. Germline lookup yields CDR1 SGDLS and CDR2 YYNGEE. Trimming took 3 bases from V and 4 from J, leaving 6 bases between them.